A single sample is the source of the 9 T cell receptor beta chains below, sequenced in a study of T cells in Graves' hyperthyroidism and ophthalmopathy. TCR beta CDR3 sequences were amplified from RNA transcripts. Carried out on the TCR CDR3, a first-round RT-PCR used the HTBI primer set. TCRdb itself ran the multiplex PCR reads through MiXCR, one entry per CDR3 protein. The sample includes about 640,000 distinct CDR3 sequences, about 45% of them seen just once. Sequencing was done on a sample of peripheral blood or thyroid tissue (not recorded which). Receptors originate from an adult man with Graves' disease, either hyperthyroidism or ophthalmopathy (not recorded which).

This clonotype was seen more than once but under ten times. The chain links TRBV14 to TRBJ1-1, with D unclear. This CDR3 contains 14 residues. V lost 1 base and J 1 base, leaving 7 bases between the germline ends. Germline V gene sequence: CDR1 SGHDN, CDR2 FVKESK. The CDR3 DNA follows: TGTGCCAGCAGCCAAGTAGGGTGGAACACTGAAGCTTTCTTT. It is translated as CASSQVGWNTEAFF. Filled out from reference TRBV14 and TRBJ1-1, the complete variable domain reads EAGVTQFPSHSVIEKGQTVTLRCDPISGHDNLYWYRRVMGKEIKFLLHFVKESKQDESGMPNNRFLAERTGGTYSTLKVQPAELEDSGVYFCASSQVGWNTEAFFGQGTRLTVV.

The CDR3 loop is CASQPDNSPLHF. The CDR3 DNA reads TGTGCCAGCCAACCGGATAATTCACCCCTCCACTTT. The chain uses TRBV2 and TRBJ1-6; D gene unclear. The CDR3 length is 12 residues. Germline CDR1 SNHLY, CDR2 FYNNEI. V lost 8 bases, J lost 5 bases, and 7 bases lay in between.

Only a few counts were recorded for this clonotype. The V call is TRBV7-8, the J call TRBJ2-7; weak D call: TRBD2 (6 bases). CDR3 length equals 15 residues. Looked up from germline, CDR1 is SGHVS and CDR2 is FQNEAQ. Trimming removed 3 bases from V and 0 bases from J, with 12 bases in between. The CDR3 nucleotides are TGTGCCAGCAGCTTTTTCCGGGGGAGCTCCTACGAGCAGTACTTC. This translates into CASSFFRGSSYEQYF. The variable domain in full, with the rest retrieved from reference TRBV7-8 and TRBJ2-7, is GAGVSQSPRYKVAKRGQDVALRCDPISGHVSLFWYQQALGQGPEFLTYFQNEAQLDKSGLPSDRFFAERPEGSVSTLKIQRTQQEDSAVYLCASSFFRGSSYEQYFGPGTRLTVT.

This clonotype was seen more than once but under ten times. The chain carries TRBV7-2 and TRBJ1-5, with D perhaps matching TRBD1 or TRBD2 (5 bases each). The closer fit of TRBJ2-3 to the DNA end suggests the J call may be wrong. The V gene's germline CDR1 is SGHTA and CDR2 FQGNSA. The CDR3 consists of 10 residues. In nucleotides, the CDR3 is TGTGCCAGCAGCCCTGGGGGGCAGTATTTT. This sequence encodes CASSPGGQYF.

CDR3 coding DNA: TGTGCCAGCAGGGGACAGGGGGCTTCACCCCTCCACTTT. It specifies CASRGQGASPLHF. The chain carries TRBV27 and TRBJ1-6; 12 bases line up with TRBD1. Germline loops: CDR1 MNHEY, CDR2 SMNVEV (reference sequence). The CDR3 length is 13 residues. The trim removed 6 bases at V and 9 bases at J, leaving 0 bases unmatched.

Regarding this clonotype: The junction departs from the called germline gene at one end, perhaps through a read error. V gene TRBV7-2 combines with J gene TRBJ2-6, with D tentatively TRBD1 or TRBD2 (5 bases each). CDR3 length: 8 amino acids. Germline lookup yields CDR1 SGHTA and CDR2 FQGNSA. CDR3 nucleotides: TGTGCCAGCAGCTCTGGGACGTTC. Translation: CASSSGTF.

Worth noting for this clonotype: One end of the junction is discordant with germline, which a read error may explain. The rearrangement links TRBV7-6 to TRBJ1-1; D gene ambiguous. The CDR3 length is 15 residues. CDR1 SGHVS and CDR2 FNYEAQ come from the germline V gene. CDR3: CASSLARPTNTEAFF. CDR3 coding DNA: TGTGCCAGCAGTTTAGCCCGGCCGACGAACACTGAAGCTTTCTTT.

CDR3: CSANRGRIDTEAFF. DNA of the CDR3: TGCAGTGCAAACAGGGGACGGATCGACACTGAAGCTTTCTTT. The V call is TRBV20-1, the J call TRBJ1-1; TRBD1 matches at 7 bases. V lost 6 bases, J lost 3 bases, and 10 bases stayed unmatched. Germline V CDR1 and CDR2: DFQATT, SNEGSKA (reference sequence). The CDR3 consists of 14 residues.

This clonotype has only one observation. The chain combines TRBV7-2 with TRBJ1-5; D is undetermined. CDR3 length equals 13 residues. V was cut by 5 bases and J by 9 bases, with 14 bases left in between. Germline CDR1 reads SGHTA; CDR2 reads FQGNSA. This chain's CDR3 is CASSQSQGWPQHF. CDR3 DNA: TGTGCCAGCAGCCAAAGCCAAGGTTGGCCCCAGCATTTT.